These 8 T cell receptor beta chains were sequenced from one sample in a study of T cells in localized non-small cell lung cancer (dated by TCRdb to about 2020). The protocol used for the library was the immunoSEQ multiplex PCR assay. What TCRdb holds here is the immuneACCESS table cut down to in-frame rearrangements. Part of the clones is not present; checked against another copy, under half of the missing clones reflect an unresolved V gene, and the others are unexplained. A total of around 41,000 clones appear in this sample, about 86% of them only once. Approximately 6.4% of the sample goes to the ten largest clones. The sample consisted of peripheral blood, taken before any cancer treatment. These receptors originate from a woman aged 18-49 years with stage III lung adenocarcinoma.

The rearrangement links TRBV19 to TRBJ1-4; a possible D gene is TRBD1 (5 bases). This CDR3 is built from 16 residues. Germline CDR1 is LNHDA and CDR2 is SQIVND (reference sequence). Trimming removed 4 bases at V and 1 base at J, with 13 bases between. The CDR3 here is CASSRALGGTNEKLFF. The DNA of the CDR3 is TGTGCCAGTAGTAGGGCCCTCGGGGGAACTAATGAAAAACTGTTTTTT.

The rearrangement links TRBV18 to TRBJ1-1; perhaps TRBD1 as D (6 bases). CDR1 and CDR2 (germline): KGHSH, LQKENI. The CDR3 has 14 amino acids. V lost 2 bases, J lost 1 base, and 8 bases lay in between. In nucleotides, the CDR3 is TGTGCCAGCTCACCAGGGGGCCCGAACACTGAAGCTTTCTTT. Translating it yields CASSPGGPNTEAFF.

The chain combines TRBV6-6 with TRBJ2-7; TRBD1 agrees at 8 bases. Germline V gives CDR1 MNHNY, CDR2 SVGAGI (reference sequence). V was pared by 0 bases and J by 3 bases, with 4 bases of the junction left unmatched. The CDR3 totals 15 residues. Written as DNA, the CDR3 is TGTGCCAGCAGTTACTCGCCGGGACAGGACTACGAGCAGTACTTC. Translation: CASSYSPGQDYEQYF.

The chain links TRBV7-3 to TRBJ2-7; D is possibly TRBD1 (6 bases). Germline CDR1 is SGHTA and CDR2 is FQGTGA. The CDR3 extends over 13 amino acids. Trimming pared 6 bases from V and 5 bases from J, leaving 14 bases between. Written as DNA, the CDR3 is TGTGCCAGCAGTCCAAATCAGGGGAACGAGCAGTACTTC. Translated, it gives CASSPNQGNEQYF.

This rearrangement joins TRBV5-1 to TRBJ2-1; no firm D call. V was shortened by 1 base and J by 7 bases, with 9 bases between the two germline ends. The CDR3 length is 13 residues. CDR1 SGHRS and CDR2 YFSETQ come from the germline V gene. CDR3 in DNA: TGCGCCAGCAGCTTGTCCCGAAGGAATGAGCAGTTCTTC. It yields the protein CASSLSRRNEQFF.

V usage is TRBV6-4 and J usage is TRBJ2-1, with D unclear. CDR3 length: 13 residues. CDR1 and CDR2 (germline): MRHNA, SNTAGT. Trimming shortened V by 1 base and J by 5 bases, and 6 bases separated the two germline ends. This chain's CDR3 is CASSDLRNNEQFF. In DNA, the CDR3 is TGTGCCAGCAGTGACTTACGAAACAATGAGCAGTTCTTC.

This rearrangement joins TRBV5-4 to TRBJ1-4, with 7 bases aligning to TRBD1. Trimming removed 4 bases from V and 8 bases from J; junction bases left unmatched: 17. From germline, CDR1 is SGHNT and CDR2 YYREEE (reference sequence). CDR3 length: 17 residues. DNA of the CDR3: TGTGCCAGCAGCCCTGGGACAGACGGCTTATCCGGCGAAAAACTGTTTTTT. It yields the protein CASSPGTDGLSGEKLFF.

The gene calls are TRBV18 and TRBJ1-1; the D gene is possibly TRBD1 (5 bases). CDR1 KGHSH and CDR2 LQKENI come from the germline V gene. This CDR3 has 15 residues. Trimming left V 6 bases short and J 4 bases short, with 18 bases between. CDR3 in DNA: TGTGCCAGCTCCCCCCAGCCAGGGCAAGGCACTGAAGCTTTCTTT. It encodes CASSPQPGQGTEAFF.